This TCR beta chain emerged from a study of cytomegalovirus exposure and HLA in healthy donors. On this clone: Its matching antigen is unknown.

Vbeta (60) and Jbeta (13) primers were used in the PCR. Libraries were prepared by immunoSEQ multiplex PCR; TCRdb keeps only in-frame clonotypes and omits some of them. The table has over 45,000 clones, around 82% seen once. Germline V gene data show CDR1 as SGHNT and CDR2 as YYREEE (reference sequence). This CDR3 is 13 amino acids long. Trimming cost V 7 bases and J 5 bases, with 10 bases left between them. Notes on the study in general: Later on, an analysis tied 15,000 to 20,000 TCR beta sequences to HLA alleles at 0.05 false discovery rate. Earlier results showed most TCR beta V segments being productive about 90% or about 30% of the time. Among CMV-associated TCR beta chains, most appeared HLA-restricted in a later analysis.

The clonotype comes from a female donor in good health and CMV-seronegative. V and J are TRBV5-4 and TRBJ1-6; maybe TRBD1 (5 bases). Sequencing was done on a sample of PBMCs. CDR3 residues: CASRGTDNSPLHF. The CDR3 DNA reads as TGTGCCAGCCGAGGGACTGATAATTCACCCCTCCACTTT.